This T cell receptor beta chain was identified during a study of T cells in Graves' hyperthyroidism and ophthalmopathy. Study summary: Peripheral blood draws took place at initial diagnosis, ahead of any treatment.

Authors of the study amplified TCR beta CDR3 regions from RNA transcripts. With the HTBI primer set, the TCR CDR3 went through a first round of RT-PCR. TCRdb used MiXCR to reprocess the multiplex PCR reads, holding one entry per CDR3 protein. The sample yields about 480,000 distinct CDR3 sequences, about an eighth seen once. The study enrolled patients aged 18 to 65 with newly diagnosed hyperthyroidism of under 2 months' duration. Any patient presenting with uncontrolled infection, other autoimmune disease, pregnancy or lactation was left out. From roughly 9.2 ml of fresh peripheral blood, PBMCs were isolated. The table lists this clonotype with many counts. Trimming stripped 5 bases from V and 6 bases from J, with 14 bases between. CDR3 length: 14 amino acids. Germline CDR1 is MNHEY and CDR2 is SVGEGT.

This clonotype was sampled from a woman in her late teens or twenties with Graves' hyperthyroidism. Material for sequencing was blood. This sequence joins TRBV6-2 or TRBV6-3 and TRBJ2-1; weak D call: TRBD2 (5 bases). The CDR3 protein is CASSRSGDLNEQFF. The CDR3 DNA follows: TGTGCCAGCAGTAGAAGCGGAGACCTCAATGAGCAGTTCTTC.